This T cell receptor (beta chain) was documented in a study of blood T cell repertoires in COVID-19. The CDR3 sequence is 17 residues long. Germline V gives CDR1 SGHDT, CDR2 YYEEEE. Trimming shortened V by 4 bases and J by 4 bases, and 22 bases separated the two germline ends. This clone came up once. Assay: immunoSEQ multiplex PCR; the TCRdb copy retains only in-frame clones and omits some. The repertoire has 300,000 to 400,000 clones, roughly 90% of them found once; the top ten carry around 2.5%. The J gene is TRBJ2-3, the V gene TRBV5-6, with D tentatively TRBD2 (5 bases). The source of this sequence is a man aged 60 to 75 who had recovered from COVID-19. The source material was PBMCs or T cells enriched from blood (not recorded which). DNA of the CDR3: TGTGCCAGCAGCCCGGAGGTGTTTGTCTCATGGTCAGATACGCAGTATTTT. Translation: CASSPEVFVSWSDTQYF.